The rows below give T cell receptor beta chains drawn from one sample of a study of neurological immune-mediated disorders. In TCRdb, the 5' RACE reads were re-called with MiXCR into one record per CDR3 protein. The sample contains roughly 80,000 distinct CDR3 sequences, around 9.9% of which appear only once. Material for sequencing was PBMCs. The source is a middle-aged man in good health. Each CDR3 is given with its conserved first and last residue. The D gene is left open where the match is weak. For some rows the clone size is stated as once, few or many, or as a class when expanded; others skip it.

D | J | size | length | V | DNA | CDR3
NA | TRBJ2-5 | many | 12 | TRBV7-6 | TGTGCCAGCAGTAGGGGCAGGGAGACCCAGTACTTC | CASSRGRETQYF
NA | TRBJ1-4 | many | 19 | TRBV7-9 | TGTGCCAGCAGCTCAAAGCCCCGGGACCCTCCTGCAACTAATGAAAAACTGTTTTTT | CASSSKPRDPPATNEKLFF
NA | TRBJ2-7 | many | 11 | TRBV12-3/TRBV12-4 | TGTGCCAGCGGCACAGACTACGAGCAGTACTTC | CASGTDYEQYF
NA | TRBJ2-7 | many | 15 | TRBV18 | TGTGCCAGCTCACCCGTCCTAGACAGGTCCCACGAGCAGTACTTC | CASSPVLDRSHEQYF
NA | TRBJ2-1 | many | 17 | TRBV11-2 | TGTGCCAGCAGCTTAGAGGGGGCTGCCCCCCGTTACAATGAGCAGTTCTTC | CASSLEGAAPRYNEQFF
NA | TRBJ2-1 | many | 13 | TRBV7-8 | TGTGCCAGCAGCTTAGGGACCGGCATTGAGCAGTTCTTC | CASSLGTGIEQFF
NA | TRBJ1-2 | NA | 14 | TRBV12-3/TRBV12-4 | TGTGCCAGCAGTTTACTTCACGGGACTTATGGCTACACCTTC | CASSLLHGTYGYTF
TRBD2 | TRBJ2-2 | few | 17 | TRBV11-2 | TGTGCCAGCAGCTTAGCGGCTAGCGGGGGACTCACCGGGGAGCTGTTTTTT | CASSLAASGGLTGELFF
NA | TRBJ2-1 | many | 15 | TRBV9 | TGTGCCAGCAGCGTAGACAGGGAGGGCTACAATGAGCAGTTCTTC | CASSVDREGYNEQFF
NA | TRBJ2-1 | many | 14 | TRBV7-8 | TGTGCCAGCAAGCGGAGCTACTCCTACAATGAGCAGTTCTTC | CASKRSYSYNEQFF
NA | TRBJ2-1 | many | 14 | TRBV4-3 | TGCGCCAGCAGCCAAGTACCAGGGCGGAATGAGCAGTTCTTC | CASSQVPGRNEQFF
NA | TRBJ1-2 | many | 11 | TRBV6-1 | TGTGCCAGCGAGGGGGGGTATGGCTACACCTTC | CASEGGYGYTF
TRBD2 | TRBJ2-7 | many | 15 | TRBV15 | TGTGCCACCAGCAGAGGGACTAGCGGGAGTTACGAGCAGTACTTC | CATSRGTSGSYEQYF
NA | TRBJ2-2 | many | 16 | TRBV20-1 | TGCAGTGCTCAAAGGGGGGACCCACCGAACACCGGGGAGCTGTTTTTT | CSAQRGDPPNTGELFF
NA | TRBJ1-5 | many | 15 | TRBV3-1 | TGTGCCAGCAGCCCTGGGACACCTAGCAATCAGCCCCAGCATTTT | CASSPGTPSNQPQHF
NA | TRBJ1-5 | many | 15 | TRBV5-1 | TGCGCCAGCAGCTTGGGTGCAGGGATGGAACAGCCCCAGCATTTT | CASSLGAGMEQPQHF
TRBD1 | TRBJ1-6 | many | 15 | TRBV3-1 | TGTGCCAGCAGCGCCCCGGGACAGGAAAATTCACCCCTCCACTTT | CASSAPGQENSPLHF
TRBD2 | TRBJ2-2 | NA | 18 | TRBV4-3 | TGCGCCAGCAGCCAGAAACCCTCTGCGGGAGGTACCACCGAGGAGCTGTTTTTT | CASSQKPSAGGTTEELFF
TRBD2 | TRBJ2-1 | many | 17 | TRBV20-1 | TGCAGTATTGTGCCGGGACTAGCGGAGATCTCCTACAATGAGCAGTTCTTC | CSIVPGLAEISYNEQFF
NA | TRBJ1-1 | many | 15 | TRBV4-1 | TGCGCCAGCACTTACTCCGGGACACCGAACACTGAAGCTTTCTTT | CASTYSGTPNTEAFF
NA | TRBJ1-1 | many | 13 | TRBV14 | TGTGCCAGCAGCCAAGTTAGGGCAGAGGAAGCTTTCTTT | CASSQVRAEEAFF
TRBD2 | TRBJ2-1 | many | 15 | TRBV20-1 | TGCAGTGCTTACCTGTCCGGGACTAGCTACAATGAGCAGTTCTTC | CSAYLSGTSYNEQFF
NA | TRBJ2-1 | many | 14 | TRBV19 | TGTGCCAGTAGTATTCCAGCCTTCGACAATGAGCAGTTCTTC | CASSIPAFDNEQFF
TRBD2 | TRBJ2-1 | many | 18 | TRBV24-1 | TGTGCCACCAGTGATTTGGTGACTAGCGGGGGGGACCACAATGAGCAGTTCTTC | CATSDLVTSGGDHNEQFF
NA | TRBJ2-3 | many | 13 | TRBV12-3/TRBV12-4 | TGTGCCAGCACCATCACGGTGCGGGATACGCAGTATTTT | CASTITVRDTQYF
NA | TRBJ2-1 | many | 14 | TRBV7-2 | TGTGCCAGCAGCTTAGGAGTGGTAACCGATGAGCAGTTCTTC | CASSLGVVTDEQFF
NA | TRBJ2-1 | NA | 15 | TRBV6-1 | TGTGCCAGCCCCCCTTTGGGGGGCTCCTACAATGAGCAGTTCTTC | CASPPLGGSYNEQFF
NA | TRBJ2-7 | NA | 15 | TRBV30 | TGTGCCTGGACCGCTGGACCGTGGGGAGACTACGAGCAGTACTTC | CAWTAGPWGDYEQYF
TRBD1 | TRBJ1-5 | many | 16 | TRBV9 | TGTGCCAGCAGTGGGTCTTGGGACAGGGCTCGGCAGCCCCAGCATTTT | CASSGSWDRARQPQHF
TRBD2 | TRBJ2-1 | many | 16 | TRBV5-1 | TGCGCCAGCAGCGGTCAGCGGGGGAGCTCCTACAATGAGCAGTTCTTC | CASSGQRGSSYNEQFF
NA | TRBJ1-2 | many | 15 | TRBV25-1 | TGTGCCAGCAGTGGTACCGGGACAAACAACTATGGCTACACCTTC | CASSGTGTNNYGYTF
NA | TRBJ1-1 | many | 14 | TRBV16 | TGTGCCAGCAGCCAATCGAAACAGTACACTGAAGCTTTCTTT | CASSQSKQYTEAFF
TRBD1 | TRBJ2-7 | many | 14 | TRBV12-3/TRBV12-4 | TGTGCCAGCAGTTTAGGACAGGGCCCCTACGAGCAGTACTTC | CASSLGQGPYEQYF
NA | TRBJ2-3 | many | 14 | TRBV5-1 | TGCGCCAGCAGCGGGGGAACCTTCACAGATACGCAGTATTTT | CASSGGTFTDTQYF
TRBD1 | TRBJ1-2 | NA | 16 | TRBV5-4 | TGTGCCAGCAGCCCCGAACCGGGACAGGGCACTATGGGCTACACCTTC | CASSPEPGQGTMGYTF
TRBD1 | TRBJ1-6 | many | 14 | TRBV6-6 | TGTGCCAGCAGTTGGGGGACAGATAATTCACCCCTCCACTTT | CASSWGTDNSPLHF
NA | TRBJ1-3 | many | 12 | TRBV7-3 | TGTGCCAGCAGCCCGGGGACCCGCACCATATATTTT | CASSPGTRTIYF